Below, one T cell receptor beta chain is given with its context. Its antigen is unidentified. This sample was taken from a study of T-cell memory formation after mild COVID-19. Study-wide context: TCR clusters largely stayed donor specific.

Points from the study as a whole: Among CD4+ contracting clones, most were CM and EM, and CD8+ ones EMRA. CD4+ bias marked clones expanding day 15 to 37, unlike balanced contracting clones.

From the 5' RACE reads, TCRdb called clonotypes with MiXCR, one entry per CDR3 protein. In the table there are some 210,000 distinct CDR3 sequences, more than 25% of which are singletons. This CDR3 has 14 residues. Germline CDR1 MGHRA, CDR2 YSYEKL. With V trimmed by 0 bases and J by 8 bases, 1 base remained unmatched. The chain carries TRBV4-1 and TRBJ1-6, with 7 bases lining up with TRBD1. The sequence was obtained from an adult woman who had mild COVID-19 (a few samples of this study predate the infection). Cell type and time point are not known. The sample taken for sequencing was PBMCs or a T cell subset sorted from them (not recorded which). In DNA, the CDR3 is TGCGCCAGCAGCCAAGAAGGGGGCGATTCACCCCTCCACTTT. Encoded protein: CASSQEGGDSPLHF.